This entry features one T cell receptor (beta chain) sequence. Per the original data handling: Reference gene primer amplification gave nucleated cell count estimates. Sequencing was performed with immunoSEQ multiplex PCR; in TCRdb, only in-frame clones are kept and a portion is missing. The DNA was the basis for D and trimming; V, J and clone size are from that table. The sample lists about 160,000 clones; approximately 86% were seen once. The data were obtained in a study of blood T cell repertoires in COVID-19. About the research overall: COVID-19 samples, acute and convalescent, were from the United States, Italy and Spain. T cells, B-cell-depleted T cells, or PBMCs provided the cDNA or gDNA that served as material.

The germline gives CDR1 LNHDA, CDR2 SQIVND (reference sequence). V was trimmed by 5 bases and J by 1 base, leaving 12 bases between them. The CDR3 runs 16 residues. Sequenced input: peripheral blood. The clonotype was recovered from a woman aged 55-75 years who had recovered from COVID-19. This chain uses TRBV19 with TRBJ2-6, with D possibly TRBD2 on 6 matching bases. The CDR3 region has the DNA TGTGCCAGTAGTCCCTGGCGGGGATCTGGGGCCAACGTCCTGACTTTC. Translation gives CASSPWRGSGANVLTF.